These T cell receptor beta chains were read from a single sample in a study of Tregs in tolerant kidney transplant recipients. The repertoire was sequenced with immunoSEQ multiplex PCR; TCRdb's copy has only in-frame clones and lacks some. The data hold tens of thousands of clones, with around nine tenths observed a single time. The sequencing input was CD8+ T cells from blood. Receptor source: a human donor in good health. Each CDR3 is given without its conserved first and last residue. Clone size is given for some rows only: seen once, a few or many times, or a class if the clone is expanded.

size: NA; J: TRBJ2-7; V: TRBV30; CDR3: AWSHSYEQY
size: NA; J: TRBJ2-7; V: TRBV4-2; CDR3: ASSQRDRGLDPYEQY
size: NA; J: TRBJ2-3; V: TRBV28; CDR3: ASSLRGADYTDTQY
size: NA; J: TRBJ2-2; V: TRBV7-9; CDR3: ASSLAGTVNTGELF
size: NA; J: TRBJ2-7; V: TRBV10-3; CDR3: ATLGAGRPTTYEQY
size: NA; J: TRBJ2-7; V: TRBV7-9; CDR3: ASSLDDRESLYEQY
size: NA; J: TRBJ2-1; V: TRBV9; CDR3: ASSTPSQGADPDEQF
size: NA; J: TRBJ1-1; V: TRBV7-6; CDR3: ASSLGRGNTEAF
size: NA; J: TRBJ2-3; V: TRBV6-4; CDR3: ASSDRGGTDTQY
size: NA; J: TRBJ1-1; V: TRBV6-5; CDR3: ASGYEAF
size: NA; J: TRBJ2-3; V: TRBV7-2; CDR3: ASSLVPHETDTQY
size: once; J: TRBJ2-4; V: TRBV27; CDR3: ASGWGADIQY
size: NA; J: TRBJ1-1; V: TRBV6-6; CDR3: ASSYTGLSSEAF
size: once; J: TRBJ1-1; V: TRBV9; CDR3: ASSPRQGASTEAF
size: NA; J: TRBJ2-7; V: TRBV20-1; CDR3: SGGSYEQY
size: NA; J: TRBJ2-3; V: TRBV9; CDR3: ASSETRGGGTDTQY
size: NA; J: TRBJ2-4; V: TRBV15; CDR3: ATSRGRETKNIQY
size: NA; J: TRBJ2-1; V: TRBV19; CDR3: ASSRVGSYNEQF
size: NA; J: TRBJ2-3; V: TRBV7-2; CDR3: ASSLDGREGPDTQY
size: NA; J: TRBJ2-5; V: TRBV25-1; CDR3: ASSEFGGRYQETQY
size: NA; J: TRBJ2-7; V: TRBV27; CDR3: ASSRIYRDVSSYEQY
size: NA; J: TRBJ2-7; V: TRBV7-9; CDR3: ASSRKSYEQY
size: once; J: TRBJ1-2; V: TRBV7-9; CDR3: ASSFGTGVTGDGYT
size: NA; J: TRBJ1-5; V: TRBV6-1; CDR3: ASSDPQGLYSNQPQH
size: NA; J: TRBJ2-3; V: TRBV10-1; CDR3: ASSEGRGHRTDTQY
size: NA; J: TRBJ1-1; V: TRBV27; CDR3: ASSPQGHTEAF
size: NA; J: TRBJ2-1; V: TRBV7-9; CDR3: ASSSTLAGGYNEQF
size: NA; J: TRBJ2-5; V: TRBV27; CDR3: ASSLHTTAGGPRETQY
size: NA; J: TRBJ2-1; V: TRBV7-9; CDR3: ASSSGQGAWDEQF
size: NA; J: TRBJ2-7; V: TRBV4-1; CDR3: ASSLRPAGDRSDEQY
size: medium-sized; J: TRBJ1-5; V: TRBV6-5; CDR3: ASSQQGGQPQH
size: NA; J: TRBJ1-1; V: TRBV10-2; CDR3: ASSPGGTATEAF
size: few; J: TRBJ1-5; V: TRBV21-1; CDR3: ASSARQEGGNQPQH
size: NA; J: TRBJ1-1; V: TRBV30; CDR3: AWSSGNTEAF
size: NA; J: TRBJ1-1; V: TRBV10-2; CDR3: ASLAGNTEAF
size: NA; J: TRBJ2-7; V: TRBV27; CDR3: ASTARTGYEQY
size: once; J: TRBJ2-1; V: TRBV9; CDR3: ASSVGGQVQF
size: NA; J: TRBJ2-4; V: TRBV9; CDR3: ASSEGQPWGKNIQY
size: NA; J: TRBJ2-7; V: TRBV5-6; CDR3: ASSWGVYEQY
size: NA; J: TRBJ2-1; V: TRBV5-8; CDR3: ASSLNEQF
size: once; J: TRBJ2-2; V: TRBV25-1; CDR3: ASSAPEHTGELF
size: NA; J: TRBJ2-2; V: TRBV25-1; CDR3: ASSGHIETGELF